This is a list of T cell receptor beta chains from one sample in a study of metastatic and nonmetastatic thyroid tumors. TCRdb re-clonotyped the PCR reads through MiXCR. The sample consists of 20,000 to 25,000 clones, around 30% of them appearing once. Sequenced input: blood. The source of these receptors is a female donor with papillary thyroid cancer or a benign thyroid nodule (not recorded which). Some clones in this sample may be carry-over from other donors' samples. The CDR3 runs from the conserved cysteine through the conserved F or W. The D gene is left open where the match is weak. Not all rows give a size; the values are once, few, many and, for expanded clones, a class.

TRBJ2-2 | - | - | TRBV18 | CASSPQDTGELFF | TGTGCCAGCTCACCACAGGACACCGGGGAGCTGTTTTTT
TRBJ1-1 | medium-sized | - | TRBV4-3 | CASSQDRGGTRTEAFF | TGCGCCAGCAGCCAAGATAGGGGGGGCACGAGAACTGAAGCTTTCTTT
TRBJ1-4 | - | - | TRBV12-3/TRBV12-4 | CASRPTTNEKLFF | TGTGCCAGTCGACCTACAACTAATGAAAAACTGTTTTTT
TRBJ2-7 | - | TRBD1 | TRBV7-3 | CASSSTGSYEQYF | TGTGCCAGCAGCTCGACAGGGTCCTACGAGCAGTACTTC
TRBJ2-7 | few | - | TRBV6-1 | CASSEKGYEQYF | TGTGCCAGCAGTGAAAAGGGTTACGAGCAGTACTTC
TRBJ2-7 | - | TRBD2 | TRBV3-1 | CASSPSGTYEQYF | TGTGCCAGCAGCCCCAGCGGGACCTACGAGCAGTACTTC
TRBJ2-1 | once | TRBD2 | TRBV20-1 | CSAQTSGRSTYNEQFF | TGCAGTGCTCAGACTAGCGGGAGGTCAACCTACAATGAGCAGTTCTTC
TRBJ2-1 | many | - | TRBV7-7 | CASSLGLANEQFF | TGTGCTAGCAGCTTAGGGCTAGCCAATGAGCAGTTCTTC
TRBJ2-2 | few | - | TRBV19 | CASRNTGELFF | TGTGCCAGTAGAAACACCGGGGAGCTGTTTTTT
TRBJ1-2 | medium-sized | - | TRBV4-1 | CASSLGGLVGYGYTF | TGCGCCAGCAGCCTGGGGGGACTTGTGGGGTATGGCTACACCTTC
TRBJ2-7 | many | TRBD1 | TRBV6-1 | CASRQGTEYEQYF | TGTGCCAGCCGACAGGGGACAGAATACGAGCAGTACTTC
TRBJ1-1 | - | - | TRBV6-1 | CASSSGDNTEAFF | TGTGCCAGCAGTTCCGGAGACAACACTGAAGCTTTCTTT
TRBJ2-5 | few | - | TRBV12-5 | CASGLRQQETQYF | TGTGCTAGTGGTTTGCGGCAGCAAGAGACCCAGTACTTC
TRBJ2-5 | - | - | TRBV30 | CAWSGGGLETQYF | TGTGCCTGGAGTGGAGGGGGGCTGGAGACCCAGTACTTC
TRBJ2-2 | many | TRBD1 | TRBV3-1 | CASSLRDREHGELFF | TGTGCCAGCAGCCTCCGGGACAGGGAGCACGGGGAGCTGTTTTTT
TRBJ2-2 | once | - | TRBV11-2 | CASSLGSRTVNTGELFF | TGTGCCAGCAGCTTAGGGTCGCGGACAGTAAACACCGGGGAGCTGTTTTTT